Described below is a single T cell receptor (beta chain) sequence and its context. The ends were cut back, 2 bases at V and 13 bases at J, with 6 bases in the middle. The CDR3 totals 9 residues. CDR1 is SGHTS and CDR2 is YDEGEE in the germline V gene. This specimen belongs to a study of OX40 agonist ivuxolimab in advanced cancers. The table came from immunoSEQ multiplex PCR; TCRdb's copy has only in-frame clones and leaves some out. This sample yields approximately 64,000 clones, of which around 89% are seen a single time; roughly 0.67% belongs to the top ten. V usage is TRBV5-8 and J usage is TRBJ1-1; D ambiguous. The sequenced sample was CD4+ or CD8+ T cells sorted from blood, obtained in a trial of the OX40 agonist ivuxolimab. The TCR sequence derives from an adult with an advanced solid tumor such as melanoma, head and neck, liver or kidney cancer. CDR3 in DNA: TGTGCCAGCAGCTTTTCTGATTTCTTT. Its protein is CASSFSDFF.